These 8 T cell receptor beta chains originate from one sample sequenced in a study of blood T cell repertoires in COVID-19. Sequencing used immunoSEQ multiplex PCR; TCRdb keeps in-frame clones, though not all of them. The data contain 120,000 to 150,000 clones, 84% of them singletons. Sequencing was performed on PBMCs or T cells enriched from blood (not recorded which). The receptors were sampled from a woman between 45 and 60 years old who had been exposed to COVID-19.

The chain couples TRBV10-3 to TRBJ1-2; D possibly corresponds to TRBD1 (6 bases). Looked up from germline, CDR1 is ENHRY and CDR2 is SYGVKD. V lost 8 bases, J lost 4 bases, and 11 bases lay in between. The CDR3 is 12 residues long. Here the CDR3 reads CAISTGFYGYTF. CDR3 DNA sequence: TGTGCCATCTCTACAGGGTTCTATGGCTACACCTTC.

The V gene is TRBV27, the J gene TRBJ1-6, with D uncertain. The V gene lost 10 bases and the J gene lost 6 bases, with 13 bases spanning the gap. Germline CDR1 MNHEY, CDR2 SMNVEV (reference sequence). The CDR3 is 13 residues long. The CDR3 DNA is TGTGCCACATCGGAGGCGGCTAATTCACCCCTCCACTTT. Its translation is CATSEAANSPLHF.

This chain uses TRBV5-1 with TRBJ2-5, with 9 bases aligning to TRBD1. Losses at the gene ends were 4 bases for V and 7 bases for J; bases not matched to a gene: 14. Germline V CDR1 and CDR2: SGHRS, YFSETQ. CDR3 length: 16 residues. The CDR3 loop reads CASSPGGGQGIVTQYF. CDR3 in DNA: TGCGCCAGCAGCCCCGGGGGCGGACAGGGGATCGTGACCCAGTACTTC.

The chain combines TRBV6-2 or TRBV6-3 with TRBJ2-2; D is perhaps TRBD1 (5 bases). V was cut by 4 bases and J by 3 bases, with 18 bases left in between. The CDR3 is 17 amino acids. CDR1 is MNHEY and CDR2 is SVGEGT in the germline V gene. The CDR3 bases are TGTGCCAGCAGTTCCCCAAGGGGCCGAATTTACACCGGGGAGCTGTTTTTT. It translates to CASSSPRGRIYTGELFF.

The J gene is TRBJ2-5, the V gene TRBV7-9; 12 bases align to TRBD2. The CDR3 has 16 amino acids. V gave up 2 bases and J gave up 4 bases; unmatched junction bases: 5. Germline V CDR1 and CDR2: SEHNR, FQNEAQ (reference sequence). The CDR3 sequence: CASSLTLGLAGETQYF. CDR3 bases: TGTGCCAGCAGCTTAACACTGGGACTAGCGGGAGAGACCCAGTACTTC.

The V call is TRBV5-4, the J call TRBJ2-6; maybe TRBD2 (5 bases). This CDR3 has 16 amino acids. Germline CDR1 is SGHNT and CDR2 is YYREEE (reference sequence). V shed 4 bases and J shed 0 bases, with 11 bases lying between them. CDR3 sequence: CASSLGGSSGANVLTF. CDR3 sequence (DNA): TGTGCCAGCAGCCTGGGCGGGTCCTCTGGGGCCAACGTCCTGACTTTC.

The CDR3 DNA sequence: TGTGCCAGCAGCCAACCTACCGGGACAAGTGAAAAACTGTTTTTT. It codes for CASSQPTGTSEKLFF. This chain links TRBV7-9 with TRBJ1-4; TRBD1 might be the D (6 bases). Trimming removed 5 bases from V and 7 bases from J, with 17 bases in between. The CDR3 loop spans 15 amino acids. The germline CDR1 and CDR2 sequences are SEHNR and FQNEAQ (reference sequence).

The CDR3 spells CASSYSVETQYF. For the CDR3, the DNA is TGTGCCAGCAGCTATAGCGTCGAGACCCAGTACTTC. The chain is built from TRBV7-9 and TRBJ2-5, with D possibly matching TRBD2 (5 bases). CDR3 length: 12 amino acids. Germline V gene sequence: CDR1 SEHNR, CDR2 FQNEAQ (reference sequence). V was trimmed by 4 bases and J by 5 bases, leaving 8 bases between them.